This T cell receptor beta chain was identified in a study of cytomegalovirus exposure and HLA in healthy donors. Sequenced by immunoSEQ multiplex PCR; TCRdb stores in-frame clones only, minus some. This sample has 90,000 to 110,000 clones, with approximately 90% found just once. The length of the CDR3 is 15 residues. Germline V CDR1 and CDR2: MDHEN, SYDVKM. Trimming removed 5 bases at V and 4 bases at J, with 17 bases between. The TCR was taken from a woman aged 18-29 years in good health and CMV-seropositive. The genes are TRBV28 and TRBJ1-2; no clear D gene. Input material: PBMCs. CDR3 region: CASSAVSRPSYGYTF. CDR3 sequence (DNA): TGTGCCAGCAGTGCGGTGTCAAGACCCTCCTATGGCTACACCTTC.